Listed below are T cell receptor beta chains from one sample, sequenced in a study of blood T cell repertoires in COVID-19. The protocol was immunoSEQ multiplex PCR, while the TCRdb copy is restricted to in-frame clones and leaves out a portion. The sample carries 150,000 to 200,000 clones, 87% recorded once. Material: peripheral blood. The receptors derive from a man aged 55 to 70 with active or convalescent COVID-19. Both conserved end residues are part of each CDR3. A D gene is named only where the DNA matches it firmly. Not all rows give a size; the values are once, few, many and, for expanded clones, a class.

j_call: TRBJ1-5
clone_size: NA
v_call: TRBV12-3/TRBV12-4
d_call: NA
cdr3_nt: TGTGCCAGCAGGGGGGGGCACAATCAGCCCCAGCATTTT
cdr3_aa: CASRGGHNQPQHF

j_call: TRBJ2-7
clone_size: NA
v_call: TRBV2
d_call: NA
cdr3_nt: TGTGCCAGCAGTTCACAGGAAGAGCAGTACTTC
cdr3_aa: CASSSQEEQYF

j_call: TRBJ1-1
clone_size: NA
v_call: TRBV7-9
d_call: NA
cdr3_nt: TGTGCCAGCAGCAAGAACTCCGGCACTGAAGCTTTCTTT
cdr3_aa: CASSKNSGTEAFF

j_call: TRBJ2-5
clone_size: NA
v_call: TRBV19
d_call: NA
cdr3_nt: TGTGCCAGTAGCAACAGGGAGACCCAGTACTTC
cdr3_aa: CASSNRETQYF

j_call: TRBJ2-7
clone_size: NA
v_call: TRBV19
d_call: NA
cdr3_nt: TGTGCCAGTAGTATAGACAGGGCAGACGAGCAGTACTTC
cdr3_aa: CASSIDRADEQYF

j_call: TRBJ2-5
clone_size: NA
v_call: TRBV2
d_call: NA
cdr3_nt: TGTGCCAGCAGTGAAATACTAGCCGTCCAAGAGACCCAGTACTTC
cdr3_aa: CASSEILAVQETQYF

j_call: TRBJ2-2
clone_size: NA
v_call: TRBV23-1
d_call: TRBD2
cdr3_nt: TGCGCCAGCAGACGAAGAGGGACTAACAACACCGGGGAGCTGTTTTTT
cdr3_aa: CASRRRGTNNTGELFF

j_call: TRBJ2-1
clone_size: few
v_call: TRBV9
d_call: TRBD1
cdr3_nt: TGTGCCAGCAGTCCCGGGACAGGGGGGTACAATGAGCAGTTCTTC
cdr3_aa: CASSPGTGGYNEQFF

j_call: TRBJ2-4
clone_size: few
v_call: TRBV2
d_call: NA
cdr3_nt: TGTGCCAGCAGTACCACGACTAGAGACCATCACTTC
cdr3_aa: CASSTTTRDHHF

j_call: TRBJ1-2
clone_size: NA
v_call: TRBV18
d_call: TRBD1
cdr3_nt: TGTGCCAGCTCACCCGGGACAGGGGCCAACGGCTACACCTTC
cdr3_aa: CASSPGTGANGYTF

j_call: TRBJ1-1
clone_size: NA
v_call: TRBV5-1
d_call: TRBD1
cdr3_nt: TGCGCCAGCAGCACCGGGACAGCTAACACTGAAGCTTTCTTT
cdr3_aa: CASSTGTANTEAFF

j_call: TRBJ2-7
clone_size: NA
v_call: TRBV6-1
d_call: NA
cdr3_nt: TGTGCCAGCAGTGAGGGAGGTACGGGGCAGTACTTC
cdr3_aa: CASSEGGTGQYF

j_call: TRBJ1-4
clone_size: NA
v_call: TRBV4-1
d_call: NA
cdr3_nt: TGCGCCAGCAGCCAAGCTTTATCGGGGGGGGAAAAACTGTTTTTT
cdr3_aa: CASSQALSGGEKLFF

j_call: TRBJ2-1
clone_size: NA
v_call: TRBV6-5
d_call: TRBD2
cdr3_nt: TGTGCCAGCAGTTACTCCCGGGCGGGGGTTGAGCAGTTCTTC
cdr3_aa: CASSYSRAGVEQFF

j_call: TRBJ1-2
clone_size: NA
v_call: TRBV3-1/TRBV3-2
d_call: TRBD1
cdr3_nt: TGTGCCAGCAGCCGTACCGCAGGGGGCTTCTATGGCTACACCTTC
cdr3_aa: CASSRTAGGFYGYTF

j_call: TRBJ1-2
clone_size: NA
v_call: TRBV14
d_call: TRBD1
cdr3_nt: TGTGCCAGCAGCCAAGCAGGGGGCGCGGGCAGGGGGTACACCTTC
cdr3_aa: CASSQAGGAGRGYTF

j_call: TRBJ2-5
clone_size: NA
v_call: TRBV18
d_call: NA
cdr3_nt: TGTGCCAGCTCACCAACACAGGGACAAGAGACCCAGTACTTC
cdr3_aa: CASSPTQGQETQYF

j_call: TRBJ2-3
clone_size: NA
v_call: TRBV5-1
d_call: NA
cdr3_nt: TGCGCCACCTCTCTAGGGGCCACAGATACGCAGTATTTT
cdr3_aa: CATSLGATDTQYF

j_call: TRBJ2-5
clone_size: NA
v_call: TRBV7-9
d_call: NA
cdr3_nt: TGTGCCAGCACTTCGTCATCGGGGGAGACCCAGTACTTC
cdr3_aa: CASTSSSGETQYF

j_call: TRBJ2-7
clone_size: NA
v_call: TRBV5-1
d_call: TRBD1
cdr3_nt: TGCGCCAGCAGCTTGGTTCCGAGACAGGGGGCTTTTCTCTCCTACGAGCAGTACTTC
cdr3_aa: CASSLVPRQGAFLSYEQYF

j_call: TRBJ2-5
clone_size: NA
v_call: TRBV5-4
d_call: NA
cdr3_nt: TGTGCCAGCAGCCCTCGCGGGGCGGAAGAGACCCAGTACTTC
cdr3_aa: CASSPRGAEETQYF

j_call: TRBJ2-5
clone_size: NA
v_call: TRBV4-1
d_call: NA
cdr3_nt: TGCGCCAGCAGCCAAGGAGGGAGTTTAGAGACCCAGTACTTC
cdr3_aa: CASSQGGSLETQYF

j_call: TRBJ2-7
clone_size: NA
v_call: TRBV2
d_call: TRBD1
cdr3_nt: TGTGCCAGCGCTTCTGACAGGGGGCAGAGGGACGAGCAGTACTTC
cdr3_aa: CASASDRGQRDEQYF

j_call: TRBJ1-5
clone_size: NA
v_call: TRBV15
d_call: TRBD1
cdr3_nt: TGTGCCACCAGCAGGACAGGGGACAATCAGCCCCAGCATTTT
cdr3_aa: CATSRTGDNQPQHF

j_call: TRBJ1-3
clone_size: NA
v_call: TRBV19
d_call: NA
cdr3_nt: TGTGCCAGTAGTAGAACAGGGCGCCTCTCTGGAAACACCATATATTTT
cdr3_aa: CASSRTGRLSGNTIYF

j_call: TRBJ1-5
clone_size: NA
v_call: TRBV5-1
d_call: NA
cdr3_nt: TGCGCCAGCAGCTTGGATGGACAGAATAATCAGCCCCAGCATTTT
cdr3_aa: CASSLDGQNNQPQHF

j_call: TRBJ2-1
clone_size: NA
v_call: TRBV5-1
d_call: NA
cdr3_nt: TGCGCCAGCAGCTTGAACAGCTACAATGAGCAGTTCTTC
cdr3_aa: CASSLNSYNEQFF

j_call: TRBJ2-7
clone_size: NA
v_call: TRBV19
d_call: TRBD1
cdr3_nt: TGTGCCAGTACCAAGAACAGGGGTACGTACGTCTACGAGCAGTACTTC
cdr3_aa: CASTKNRGTYVYEQYF

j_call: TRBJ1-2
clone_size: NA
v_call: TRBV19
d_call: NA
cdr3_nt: TGTGCCAGTAGTCCGGGACTCAGGGAGGGTATTGGCTACACCTTC
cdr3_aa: CASSPGLREGIGYTF

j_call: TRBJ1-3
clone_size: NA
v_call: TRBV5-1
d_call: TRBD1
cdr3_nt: TGCGCCAGCAGTGGGACAGGGGCTGGAAACACCATATATTTT
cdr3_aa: CASSGTGAGNTIYF

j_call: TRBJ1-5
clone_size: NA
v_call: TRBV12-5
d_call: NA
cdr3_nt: TGTGCTAGTGGTTTGGAATTGCCGAGGGGGCAGCCCCAGCATTTT
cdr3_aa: CASGLELPRGQPQHF

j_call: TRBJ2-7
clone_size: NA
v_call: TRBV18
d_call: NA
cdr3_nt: TGTGCCAGCTCACCGAGGGGGTCGCGGTCCTACGAGCAGTACTTC
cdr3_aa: CASSPRGSRSYEQYF

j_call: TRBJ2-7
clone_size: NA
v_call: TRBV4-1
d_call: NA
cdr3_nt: TGCGCCAGCAGCAGAGAGCCAGGAACCCAACATCCCTACGAGCAGTACTTC
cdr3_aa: CASSREPGTQHPYEQYF

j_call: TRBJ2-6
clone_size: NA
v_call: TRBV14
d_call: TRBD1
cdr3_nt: TGTGCCAGCAGCAGGGGGCGTGGGGCCAACGTCCTGACTTTC
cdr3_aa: CASSRGRGANVLTF

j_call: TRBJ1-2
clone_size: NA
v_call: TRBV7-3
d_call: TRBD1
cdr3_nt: TGTGCCAGCAGCTTAAATCGGGACAGCTGGTCCTATAACTATGGCTACACCTTC
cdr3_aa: CASSLNRDSWSYNYGYTF

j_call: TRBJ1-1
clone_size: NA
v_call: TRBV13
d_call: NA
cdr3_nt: TGTGCCAGCAGCCCCACACAGAGATGGAACACTGAAGCTTTCTTT
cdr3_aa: CASSPTQRWNTEAFF

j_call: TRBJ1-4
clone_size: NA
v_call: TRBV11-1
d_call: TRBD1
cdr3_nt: TGTGCCAGCAGCTACCACAGGGGAATGGATGAAAAACTGTTTTTT
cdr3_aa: CASSYHRGMDEKLFF

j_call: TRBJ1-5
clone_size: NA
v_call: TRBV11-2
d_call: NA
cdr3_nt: TGTGCCAGCAGCTTATTGAGGGATGAGGGTCAGCCCCAGCATTTT
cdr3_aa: CASSLLRDEGQPQHF

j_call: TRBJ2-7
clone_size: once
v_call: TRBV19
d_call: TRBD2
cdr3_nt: TGTGCCAGTAGTATCTCCCTAGCGGGGGATTTCGAGCAGTACTTC
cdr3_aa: CASSISLAGDFEQYF

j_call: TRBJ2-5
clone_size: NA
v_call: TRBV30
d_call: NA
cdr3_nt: TGTGCCTGGAGTGGTCAGTACCAAGAGACCCAGTACTTC
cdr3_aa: CAWSGQYQETQYF

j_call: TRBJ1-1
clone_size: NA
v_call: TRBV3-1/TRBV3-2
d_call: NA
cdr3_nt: TGTGCCAGCAGCCACCGACAGGCGAACACTGAAGCTTTCTTT
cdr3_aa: CASSHRQANTEAFF

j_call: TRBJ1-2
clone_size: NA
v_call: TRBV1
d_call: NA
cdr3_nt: TGCACCAGCAGCCATGCCGCGGCGCGGGGCGAGACCTATGGCTACACCTTC
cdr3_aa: CTSSHAAARGETYGYTF

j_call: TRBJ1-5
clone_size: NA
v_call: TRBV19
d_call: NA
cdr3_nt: TGTGCCAGCCGCCGGAAAGCTGCGGAGGTAAGCAATCAGCCCCAGCATTTT
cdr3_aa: CASRRKAAEVSNQPQHF

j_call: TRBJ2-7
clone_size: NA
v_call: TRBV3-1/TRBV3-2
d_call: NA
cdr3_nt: TGTGCCAGCTCCGACAGCTCCTACGAGCAGTACTTC
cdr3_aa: CASSDSSYEQYF

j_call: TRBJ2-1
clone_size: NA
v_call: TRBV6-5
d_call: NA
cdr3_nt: TGTGCCAGCAGTTACTCGTCTAGCCAAGGGGGGGGGCAGTTCTTC
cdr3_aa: CASSYSSSQGGGQFF

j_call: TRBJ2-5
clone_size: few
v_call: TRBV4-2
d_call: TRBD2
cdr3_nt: TGTGCCAGCAGCCAAGGACTAGCGGGGGGTCTTCAAGAGACCCAGTACTTC
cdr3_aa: CASSQGLAGGLQETQYF

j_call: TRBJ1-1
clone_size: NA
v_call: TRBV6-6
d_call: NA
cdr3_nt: TGTGCCAGCAGATCGATACAGGGAAATATGAACACTGAAGCTTTCTTT
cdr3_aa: CASRSIQGNMNTEAFF

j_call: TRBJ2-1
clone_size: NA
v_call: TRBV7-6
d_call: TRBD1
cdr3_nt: TGTGCCAGCAGCATAGGGACAGGGGCCTCCTACAATGAGCAGTTCTTC
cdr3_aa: CASSIGTGASYNEQFF

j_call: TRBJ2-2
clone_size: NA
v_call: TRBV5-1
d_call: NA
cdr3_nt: TGCGCCAGCAGCTTGACTAGCCGAGGGTCCGGGGAGCTGTTTTTT
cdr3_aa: CASSLTSRGSGELFF

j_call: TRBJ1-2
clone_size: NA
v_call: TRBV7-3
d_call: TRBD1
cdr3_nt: TGTGCCAGCAGCCCCGACAGGGGCTATGGCTACACCTTC
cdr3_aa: CASSPDRGYGYTF

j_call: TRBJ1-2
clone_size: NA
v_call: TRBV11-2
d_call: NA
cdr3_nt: TGTGCCAGCAGCTTACACCTAGGGGAATATGGCTACACCTTC
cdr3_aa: CASSLHLGEYGYTF

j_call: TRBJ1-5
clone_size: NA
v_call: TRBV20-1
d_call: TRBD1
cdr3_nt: TGCAGTGCTAGTAGAGTCGGGACAGGGGGCGTTCAGCCCCAGCATTTT
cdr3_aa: CSASRVGTGGVQPQHF

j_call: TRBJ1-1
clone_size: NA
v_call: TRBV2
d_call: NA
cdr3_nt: TGTGCCAGCACGAACGGGACACTTCGAAACACTGAAGCTTTCTTT
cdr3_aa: CASTNGTLRNTEAFF

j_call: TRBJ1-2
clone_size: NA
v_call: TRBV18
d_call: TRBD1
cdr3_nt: TGTGCCAGCTCACCTACCGGGACAGGGGATGGCTACACCTTC
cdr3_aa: CASSPTGTGDGYTF

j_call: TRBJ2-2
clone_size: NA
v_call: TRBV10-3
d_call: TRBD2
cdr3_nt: TGTGCCACCGCTAGCGGGGGGGCCGGCACCGGGGAGCTGTTTTTT
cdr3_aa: CATASGGAGTGELFF